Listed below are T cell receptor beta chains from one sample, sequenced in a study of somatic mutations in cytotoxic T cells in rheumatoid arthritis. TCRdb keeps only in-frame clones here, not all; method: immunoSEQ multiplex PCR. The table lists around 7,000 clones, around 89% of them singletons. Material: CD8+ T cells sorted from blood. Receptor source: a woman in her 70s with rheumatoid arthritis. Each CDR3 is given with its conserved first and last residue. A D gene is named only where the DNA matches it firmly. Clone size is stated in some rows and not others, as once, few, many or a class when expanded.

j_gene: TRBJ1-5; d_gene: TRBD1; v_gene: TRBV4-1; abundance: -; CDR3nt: TGCGCCAGCAGCCAAGCTGCAGGGGGCCTGAGCAATCAGCCCCAGCATTTT; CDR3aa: CASSQAAGGLSNQPQHF
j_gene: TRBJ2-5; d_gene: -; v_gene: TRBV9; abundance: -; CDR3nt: TGTGCCAGCGCCGAGACGGGGGAAACAAGGGAAGAGACCCAGTACTTC; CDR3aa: CASAETGETREETQYF
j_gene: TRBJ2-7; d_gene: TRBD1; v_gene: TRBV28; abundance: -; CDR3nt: TGTGCCAGCAGTTTAGGAGTACAGGGGCCCTCCTACGAGCAGTACTTC; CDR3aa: CASSLGVQGPSYEQYF
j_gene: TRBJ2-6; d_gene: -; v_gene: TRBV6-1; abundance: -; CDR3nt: TGTGCCAGCAGTGAATATCCAGGGTCTGGGGCCAACGTCCTGACTTTC; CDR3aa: CASSEYPGSGANVLTF
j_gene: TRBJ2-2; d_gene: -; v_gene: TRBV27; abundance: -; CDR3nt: TGTGCCAGCAGATCTCAGGGGCGCTGGTCTTCCGGGGAGCTGTTTTTT; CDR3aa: CASRSQGRWSSGELFF
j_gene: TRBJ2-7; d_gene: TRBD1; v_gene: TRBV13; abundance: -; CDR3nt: TGTGCCAGCAGCTTAGAGGGGGCGAATAACTACGAGCAGTACTTC; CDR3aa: CASSLEGANNYEQYF
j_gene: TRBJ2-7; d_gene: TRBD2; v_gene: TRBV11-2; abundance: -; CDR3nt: TGTGCCAGCAGCTTAGAAGGCGGGAGGTTCGAGCAGTACTTC; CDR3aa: CASSLEGGRFEQYF
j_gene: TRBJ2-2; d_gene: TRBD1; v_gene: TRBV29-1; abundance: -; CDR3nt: TGCAGCGTTGGTGACAGGGGGTACACCGGGGAGCTGTTTTTT; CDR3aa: CSVGDRGYTGELFF
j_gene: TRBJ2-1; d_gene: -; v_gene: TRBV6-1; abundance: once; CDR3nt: TGTGCCAGCAGTGGTGGTTTGGGCTATGAGCAGTTCTTC; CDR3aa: CASSGGLGYEQFF
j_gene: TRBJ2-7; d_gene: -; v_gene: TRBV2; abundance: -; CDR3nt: TGTGCCAGCAGCGGGGGACTTTTCGAGCAGTACTTC; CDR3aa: CASSGGLFEQYF
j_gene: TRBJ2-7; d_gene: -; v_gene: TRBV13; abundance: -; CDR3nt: TGTGCCAGCAGCCCCCGCGGCAGGGGGGAATACGAGCAGTACTTC; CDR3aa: CASSPRGRGEYEQYF
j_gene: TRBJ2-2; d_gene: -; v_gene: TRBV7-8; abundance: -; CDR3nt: TGTGCCAGCAGCTCCCTTTCCGAGACAGGATTCACCGGGGAGCTGTTTTTT; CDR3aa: CASSSLSETGFTGELFF
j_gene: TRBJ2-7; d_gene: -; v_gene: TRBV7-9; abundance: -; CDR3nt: TGTGCCAGCAGCTTAGCAGGGGACGAGCAGTACTTC; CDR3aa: CASSLAGDEQYF
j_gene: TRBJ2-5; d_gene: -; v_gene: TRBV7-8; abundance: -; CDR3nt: TGTGCCAGCAGCTTAGTCGGTAGCCCAGGGGAGACCCAGTACTTC; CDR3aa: CASSLVGSPGETQYF
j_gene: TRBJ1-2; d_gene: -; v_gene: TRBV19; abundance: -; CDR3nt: TGTGCCAGTGCGACACAGGGCCACTATGGCTACACCTTC; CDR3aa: CASATQGHYGYTF
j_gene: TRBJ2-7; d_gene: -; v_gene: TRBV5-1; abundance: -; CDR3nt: TGCGCCAGCAGCTTGTTGGGTGGGAGCTCCTACGAGCAGTACTTC; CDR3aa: CASSLLGGSSYEQYF
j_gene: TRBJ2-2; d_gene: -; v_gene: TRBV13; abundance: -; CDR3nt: TGTGCCAGCAGCTGGACCGGGACAACGAACACCGGGGAGCTGTTTTTT; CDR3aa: CASSWTGTTNTGELFF
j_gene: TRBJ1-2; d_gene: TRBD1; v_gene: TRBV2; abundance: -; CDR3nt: TGTGCCAGCCAAGGACAGGGGGCAGCTAGATATGGCTACACCTTC; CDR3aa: CASQGQGAARYGYTF
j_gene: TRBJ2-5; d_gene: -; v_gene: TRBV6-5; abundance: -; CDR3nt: TGTGCCAGCAGTTACTCACCTGACTCACCAGAGACCCAGTACTTC; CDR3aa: CASSYSPDSPETQYF
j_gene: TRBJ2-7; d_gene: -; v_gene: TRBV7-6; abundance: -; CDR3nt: TGTGCCAGCAGCCCTGAAGGGGGAAAGTGGTACGAGCAGTACTTC; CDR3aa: CASSPEGGKWYEQYF
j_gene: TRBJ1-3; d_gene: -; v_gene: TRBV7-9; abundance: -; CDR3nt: TGTGCCAGCAGCTTATGGAGTGGAAACACCATATATTTT; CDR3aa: CASSLWSGNTIYF
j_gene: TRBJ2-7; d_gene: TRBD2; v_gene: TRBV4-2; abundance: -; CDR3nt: TGTGCCAGCAGCCCTGGGGCGGGGGGATACGAGCAGTACTTC; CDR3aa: CASSPGAGGYEQYF
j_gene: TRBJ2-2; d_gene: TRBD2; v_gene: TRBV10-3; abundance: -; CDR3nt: TGTGCCATCCTATTGAGGGTAGCGGGAGAGGGAACCGGGGAGCTGTTTTTT; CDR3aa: CAILLRVAGEGTGELFF
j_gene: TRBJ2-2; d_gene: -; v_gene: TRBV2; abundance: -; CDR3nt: TGTGCCAGCAGTGAAGGGCTAGCTCATCCCGACGGGGAGCTGTTTTTT; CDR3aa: CASSEGLAHPDGELFF
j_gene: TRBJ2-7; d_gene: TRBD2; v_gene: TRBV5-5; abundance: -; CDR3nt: TGTGCCAGCAGCCCCTATCGGACTAGCGGGTCCTACGAGCAGTACTTC; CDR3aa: CASSPYRTSGSYEQYF
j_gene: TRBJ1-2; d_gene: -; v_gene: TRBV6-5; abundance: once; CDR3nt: TGTGCCAGCAGTTACGGGACATCCTATGGCTACACCTTC; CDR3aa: CASSYGTSYGYTF
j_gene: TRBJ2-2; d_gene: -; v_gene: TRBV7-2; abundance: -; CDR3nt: TGTGCCAGCAGCACTTCAGGGAACACCGGGGAGCTGTTTTTT; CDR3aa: CASSTSGNTGELFF
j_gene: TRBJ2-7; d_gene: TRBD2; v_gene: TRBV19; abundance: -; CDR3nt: TGTGCCAGTAGTCCCGGGGGAGGGGCCTACGAGCAGTACTTC; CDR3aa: CASSPGGGAYEQYF
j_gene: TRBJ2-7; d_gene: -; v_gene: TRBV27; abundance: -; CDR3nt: TGTGCCAGCGGTTTCTCCGAGCAGTACTTC; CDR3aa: CASGFSEQYF
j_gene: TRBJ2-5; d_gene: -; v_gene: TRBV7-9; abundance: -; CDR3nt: TGTGCCAGCAGCTCCCTATCGGGTGAAGAGACCCAGTACTTC; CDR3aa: CASSSLSGEETQYF
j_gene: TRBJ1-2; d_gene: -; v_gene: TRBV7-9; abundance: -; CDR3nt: TGTGCCAGCAGCTTCTCGGAGCTAGCTAACTATGGCTACACCTTC; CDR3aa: CASSFSELANYGYTF
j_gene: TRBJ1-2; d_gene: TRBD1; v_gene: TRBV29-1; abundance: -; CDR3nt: TGCAGCGTTGAAGCGCTCGGGACAGGAGTGGGCGGCTACACCTTC; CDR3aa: CSVEALGTGVGGYTF
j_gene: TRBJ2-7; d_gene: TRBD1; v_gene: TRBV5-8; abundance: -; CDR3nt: TGTGCCAGCAGCACATTGCCGGGACAGGGGAACGAGCAGTACTTC; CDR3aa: CASSTLPGQGNEQYF
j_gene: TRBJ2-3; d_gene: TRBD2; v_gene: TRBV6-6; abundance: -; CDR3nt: TGTGCCAGCAGCCGTCTAGCGGGAGGGCCCGGGGATACGCAGTATTTT; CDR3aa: CASSRLAGGPGDTQYF
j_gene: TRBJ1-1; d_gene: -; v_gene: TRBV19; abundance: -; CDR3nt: TGTGCCAGTAGTCCCCGGGACGGGAGAACTGAAGCTTTCTTT; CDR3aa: CASSPRDGRTEAFF
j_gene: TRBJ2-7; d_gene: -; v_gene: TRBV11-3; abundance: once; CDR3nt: TGTGCCAGCAGCCCCCATCTGGGTAGCGAAACCCTCTACGAGCAGTACTTC; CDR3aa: CASSPHLGSETLYEQYF
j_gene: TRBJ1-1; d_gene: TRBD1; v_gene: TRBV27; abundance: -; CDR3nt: TGTGCCAGCAGCTCAGGGGGAACTGAAGCTTTCTTT; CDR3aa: CASSSGGTEAFF
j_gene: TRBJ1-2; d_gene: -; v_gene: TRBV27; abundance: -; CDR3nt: TGTGCCAGCAGTTTCTTTGGGAAGGGGAATGGCTACACCTTC; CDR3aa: CASSFFGKGNGYTF
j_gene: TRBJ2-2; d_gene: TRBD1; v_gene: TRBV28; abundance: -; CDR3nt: TGTGCCAGCACCCCCCCAGGGCAGGGGGCGAACACCGGGGAGCTGTTTTTT; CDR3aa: CASTPPGQGANTGELFF
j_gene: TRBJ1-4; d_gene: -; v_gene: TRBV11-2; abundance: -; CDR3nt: TGTGCCAGCAGCCCCCCTCCAGGACAACCAACTAATGAAAAACTGTTTTTT; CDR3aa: CASSPPPGQPTNEKLFF
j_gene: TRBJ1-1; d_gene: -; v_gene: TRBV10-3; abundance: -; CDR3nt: TGTGCCATCAGTGAGATCGGACAGAGTCCTGAAGCTTTCTTT; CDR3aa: CAISEIGQSPEAFF
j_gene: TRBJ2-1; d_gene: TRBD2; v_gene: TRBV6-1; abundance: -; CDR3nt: TGTGCCAGCTCGGGACTAGCGGGGGGGAATGAGCAGTTCTTC; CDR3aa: CASSGLAGGNEQFF
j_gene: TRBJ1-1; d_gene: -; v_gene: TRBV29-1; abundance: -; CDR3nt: TGCAGCGTTGTCGACAGCATGAACACTGAAGCTTTCTTT; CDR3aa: CSVVDSMNTEAFF
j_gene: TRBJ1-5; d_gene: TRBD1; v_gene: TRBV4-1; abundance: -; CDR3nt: TGCGCCAGCAGCCAAGATGGGAACAGGGGGAGCAATCAGCCCCAGCATTTT; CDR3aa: CASSQDGNRGSNQPQHF
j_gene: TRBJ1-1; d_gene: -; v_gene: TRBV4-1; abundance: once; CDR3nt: TGCGCCAGCAGCCAAGATGTGAGTGAAGCTTTCTTT; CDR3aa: CASSQDVSEAFF
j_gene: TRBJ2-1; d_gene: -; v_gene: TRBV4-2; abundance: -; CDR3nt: TGTGCCAGCAGCCTGACCGGGAATGAGCAGTTCTTC; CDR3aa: CASSLTGNEQFF
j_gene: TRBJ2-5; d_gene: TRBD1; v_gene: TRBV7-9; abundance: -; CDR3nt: TGTGCCAGCAGCTTAGAGTGGGGGACAGGGGGTCAAGAGACCCAGTACTTC; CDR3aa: CASSLEWGTGGQETQYF
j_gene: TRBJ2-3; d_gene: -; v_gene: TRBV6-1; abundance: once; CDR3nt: TGTGCCAGCAGGGGGCACAGCACAGATACGCAGTATTTT; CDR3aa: CASRGHSTDTQYF
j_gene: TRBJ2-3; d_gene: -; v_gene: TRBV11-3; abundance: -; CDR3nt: TGTGCCAGCAGCTGGCCGGGAGTCACAGATACGCAGTATTTT; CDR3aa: CASSWPGVTDTQYF
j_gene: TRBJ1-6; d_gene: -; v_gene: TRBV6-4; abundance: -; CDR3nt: TGTGCCAGCAGTGCCGGGACTGAGAATTCACCCCTCCACTTT; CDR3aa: CASSAGTENSPLHF
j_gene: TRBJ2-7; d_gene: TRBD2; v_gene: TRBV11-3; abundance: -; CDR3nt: TGTGCCAGCAGCTTGGGCGGGGGACCTTACGAGCAGTACTTC; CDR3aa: CASSLGGGPYEQYF
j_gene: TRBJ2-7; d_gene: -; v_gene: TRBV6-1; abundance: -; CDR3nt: TGTGCCAGCTTGGGGGCTCCCTACGAGCAGTACTTC; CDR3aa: CASLGAPYEQYF
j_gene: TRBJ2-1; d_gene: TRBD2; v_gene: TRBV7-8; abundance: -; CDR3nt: TGTGCCAGCAGCTTAGCAGGACTAGCGGCCTACAATGAGCAGTTCTTC; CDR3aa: CASSLAGLAAYNEQFF
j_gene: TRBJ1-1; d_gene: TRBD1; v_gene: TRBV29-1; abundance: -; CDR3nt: TGCAGCGTCTCGGGGGACAGAATGAACACTGAAGCTTTCTTT; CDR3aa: CSVSGDRMNTEAFF